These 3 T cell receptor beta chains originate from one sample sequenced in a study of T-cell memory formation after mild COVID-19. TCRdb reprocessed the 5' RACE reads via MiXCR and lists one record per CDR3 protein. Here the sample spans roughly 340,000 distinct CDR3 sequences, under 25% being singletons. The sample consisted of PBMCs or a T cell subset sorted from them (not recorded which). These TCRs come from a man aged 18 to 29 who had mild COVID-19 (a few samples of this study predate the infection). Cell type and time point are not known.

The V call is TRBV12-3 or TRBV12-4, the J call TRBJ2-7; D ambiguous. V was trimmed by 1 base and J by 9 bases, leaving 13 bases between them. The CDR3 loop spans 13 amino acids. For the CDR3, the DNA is TGTGCCAGCAGTTTAGGGGCCTCGCGACGGCAGTACGTC. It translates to CASSLGASRRQYV.

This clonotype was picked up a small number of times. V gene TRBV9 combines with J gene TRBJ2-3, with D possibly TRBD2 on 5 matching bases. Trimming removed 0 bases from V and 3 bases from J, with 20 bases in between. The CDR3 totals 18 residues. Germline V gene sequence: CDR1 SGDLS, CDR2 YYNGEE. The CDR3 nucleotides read TGTGCCAGCAGCGTAGAAGGGCGGCCGGGGTCGAGGACAGATACGCAGTATTTT. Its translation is CASSVEGRPGSRTDTQYF.

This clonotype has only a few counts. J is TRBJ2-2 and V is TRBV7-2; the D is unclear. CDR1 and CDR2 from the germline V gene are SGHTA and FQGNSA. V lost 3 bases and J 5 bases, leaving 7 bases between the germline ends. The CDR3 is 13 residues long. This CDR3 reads CASSFLRTGELFF. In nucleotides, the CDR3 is TGTGCCAGCAGCTTTCTCAGGACCGGGGAGCTGTTTTTT.